This TCR beta chain appears in the sequencing data of a study of beta chain features in type 1 diabetes. Study-wide points: TCRB CDR3s were moderately but significantly shorter in Type 1 diabetes patients in all four CD4+ subsets.

Central memory, naive, regulatory and stem cell-like memory CD4+ cells were sorted by CD45RO/CCR7/CD25/CD127/CD95/CD27. Sequenced material consisted of expressed TCRB transcripts (all of the isolated RNA was reverse transcribed). Roughly 3.6 million reads on average were seen across naive, central memory and regulatory T cell samples. The repertoire was sequenced with immunoSEQ multiplex PCR; TCRdb's copy has only in-frame clones and lacks some. The data show roughly 230,000 clones, with approximately 11% seen just once and more than 0.015% held by the top ten. V was cut by 5 bases and J by 1 base, with 7 bases left in between. The CDR3 is made up of 13 amino acids. Germline V gene sequence: CDR1 SNHLY, CDR2 FYNNEI. On this clone itself: The antigen is undetermined.

The source of this sequence is a young man with type 1 diabetes. Sequencing was performed on naive CD4+ T cells from blood. This rearrangement joins TRBV2 to TRBJ2-3; weak D call: TRBD2 (5 bases). As DNA, the CDR3 is TGTGCCAGCAGTAGTAGCGGCACAGATACGCAGTATTTT. It codes for CASSSSGTDTQYF.